This passage covers 11 T cell receptor beta chains from one sample sequenced in a study of regulatory T cells in long-lasting Graves disease. Relying on iRepertoire HTBI primers and Arm-PCR of CDR3 regions, the team built TCR beta libraries. MiXCR, run by TCRdb on the multiplex PCR reads, gives a single entry per CDR3 protein. The sample records under 350,000 distinct CDR3 sequences, around 20% being singletons. The time point here: persistent/refractory GD, antithyroid drugs over 5 years with positive TRAb. PBMC-derived RNA was used for the TCR library. Sequences were derived from peripheral blood mononuclear cells (PBMCs), sampled when the disease was refractory, from a patient treated with antithyroid drugs. The receptors derive from a female donor with Graves disease.

This clonotype was found a few times. The rearrangement links TRBV9 to TRBJ2-1; the match to TRBD2 covers 7 bases. J lost 10 bases, V lost 0 bases, and 7 bases had no gene match. Germline CDR1 and CDR2: SGDLS and YYNGEE. This CDR3 region has 14 residues. The CDR3 bases are TGTGCCAGCAGCGTAGGGGGACGAGCGGGAGAGCAGTTCTTC. Residues: CASSVGGRAGEQFF.

The rearrangement joins TRBV3-1 to TRBJ2-2; D may be TRBD1 (6 bases). This CDR3 is 15 amino acids long. Deletions cut 3 bases from V and 13 bases from J, with 21 bases between. Germline V gives CDR1 LGHDT, CDR2 YNNKEL (reference sequence). CDR3 in amino acids: CASSQAFTQGRGLFF. In DNA form, the CDR3 reads TGTGCCAGCAGCCAGGCATTCACACAGGGAAGAGGGCTGTTTTTT.

There are a few counts of this clonotype. The rearrangement uses TRBV19 and TRBJ2-7; 7 bases line up with TRBD1. CDR3 length: 14 residues. CDR1 LNHDA and CDR2 SQIVND come from the germline V gene (reference sequence). V lost 3 bases and J lost 2; bases outside the gene matches: 4. The CDR3 loop is CASSMTGRTYEQYF. In nucleotides, the CDR3 is TGTGCCAGTAGTATGACAGGGAGAACCTACGAGCAGTACTTC.

This clonotype has just a few counts. The genes are TRBV5-1 and TRBJ2-7, with 15 bases matching TRBD2. CDR3 length equals 16 residues. The trim removed 0 bases at V and 7 bases at J, leaving 5 bases unmatched. Per the germline V gene, CDR1 is SGHRS and CDR2 is YFSETQ. The CDR3 DNA sequence: TGCGCCAGCAGCTTGGAGGGGACTAGCGGGAGGACTGAGCAGTACTTC. This sequence encodes CASSLEGTSGRTEQYF.

This clonotype showed up many times. The chain uses TRBV18 and TRBJ2-2, with D possibly matching TRBD1 (6 bases). The V end was cut by 3 bases, the J end by 1 base, with 15 bases between. CDR1 is KGHSH, CDR2 LQKENI, per germline. CDR3 size: 17 residues. CDR3 in amino acids: CASSPRVVTGNTGELFF. The CDR3 DNA is TGTGCCAGCTCACCCAGGGTTGTGACAGGGAACACCGGGGAGCTGTTTTTT.

The J gene is TRBJ2-2, the V gene TRBV20-1; TRBD2 matches at 10 bases. Germline values: CDR1 DFQATT, CDR2 SNEGSKA (reference sequence). The trim removed 7 bases at V and 5 bases at J, leaving 10 bases unmatched. This CDR3 spans 15 amino acids. The CDR3: CSVQNLAGATGELFF. The CDR3 nucleotides are TGCAGTGTACAAAACCTAGCGGGGGCGACCGGGGAGCTGTTTTTT.

Ten or more counts support this clonotype. The chain employs TRBV20-1 and TRBJ1-5; no clear D. This CDR3 has 15 residues. Per the germline V gene, CDR1 is DFQATT and CDR2 is SNEGSKA (reference sequence). Trimming removed 0 bases at V and 5 bases at J, with 14 bases between. The CDR3, as DNA: TGCAGTGCTAGAGATTCTCGGGGAGGCGATCAGCCCCAGCATTTT. It encodes CSARDSRGGDQPQHF.

The rearrangement uses TRBV6-5 and TRBJ2-5, with 8 bases aligning to TRBD1. V lost 0 bases to trimming and J lost 4 bases; unmatched junction nucleotides: 10. The CDR3 loop spans 17 amino acids. From germline, CDR1 is MNHEY and CDR2 SVGAGI. DNA for the CDR3: TGTGCCAGCAGTTACTCTTCGACAGGGGTGAAGCGAGAGACCCAGTACTTC. As protein: CASSYSSTGVKRETQYF.

This clonotype was observed many times. The chain recombines TRBV10-3 with TRBJ1-2, with 8 bases aligning to TRBD1. The CDR3 contains 14 residues. Trimming at V came to 7 bases and at J to 7 bases, leaving 11 bases not matched to a gene. CDR1 is ENHRY and CDR2 is SYGVKD in the germline V gene. The CDR3 DNA reads TGTGCCATCACTCAGGGGGCCGAGAGACCTGGCTACACCTTC. This translates into CAITQGAERPGYTF.

The chain uses TRBV2 and TRBJ2-5; 7 bases are a match to TRBD1. Trimming at V came to 6 bases and at J to 5 bases, leaving 6 bases not matched to a gene. This CDR3 region has 13 residues. CDR1 is SNHLY and CDR2 is FYNNEI in the germline V gene. CDR3: CASSRQGMETQYF. CDR3 in DNA: TGTGCCAGCAGCAGACAGGGTATGGAGACCCAGTACTTC.

The genes are TRBV3-1 and TRBJ1-1; D uncertain. Germline CDR1 reads LGHDT; CDR2 reads YNNKEL (reference sequence). V lost 1 base and J 6 bases, leaving 12 bases between the germline ends. The CDR3 has 14 residues. The DNA of the CDR3 is TGTGCCAGCAGCCAAGGATTTGGAAGGGCTGAAGCTTTCTTT. It is translated as CASSQGFGRAEAFF.